The next 9 T cell receptor beta chains were all read from a single sample in a study of identifying expanded T cells in peripheral blood. Some clones are missing from TCRdb's copy, which holds only in-frame ones; the method was immunoSEQ multiplex PCR. This table holds fewer than 80,000 clones, about 80% found once. The sample taken for sequencing was blood. Every receptor here comes from a person aged 18-70 years in good health.

This clone showed up just once. The rearrangement links TRBV7-7 to TRBJ2-5; D gene ambiguous. The CDR3 length is 13 residues. Germline CDR1 and CDR2: SSHAT and FNYEAQ (reference sequence). The V end lost 1 base, the J end lost 3 bases, and 6 bases lay between the germline ends. CDR3 loop: CASSLGAEETQYF. The CDR3 nucleotides read TGTGCCAGCAGCTTAGGGGCGGAAGAGACCCAGTACTTC.

This chain links TRBV11-3 with TRBJ2-1, with 13 bases identical to TRBD2. The CDR3 loop spans 14 amino acids. Trimming took 8 bases from V and 6 from J; bases not matched to a gene: 4. Germline V gene lookup returns CDR1 SGHNT and CDR2 YENEEA. CDR3 sequence: CASVRLAGGNEQFF. The DNA of the CDR3 is TGTGCCAGCGTAAGACTAGCGGGAGGCAATGAGCAGTTCTTC. Full variable domain (missing parts from reference TRBV11-3 and TRBJ2-1): EAGVVQSPRYKIIEKKQPVAFWCNPISGHNTLYWYLQNLGQGPELLIRYENEEAVDDSQLPKDRFSAERLKGVDSTLKIQPAELGDSAVYLCASVRLAGGNEQFFGPGTRLTVL.

The rearrangement links TRBV11-2 to TRBJ2-7; D remains unclear. The V gene's germline CDR1 is SGHAT and CDR2 FQNNGV. V was pared by 0 bases and J by 6 bases, with 12 bases between. CDR3 length equals 14 residues. The CDR3 sequence: CASSLDLGGSEQYF. Here the CDR3 DNA reads TGTGCCAGCAGCTTAGACCTAGGTGGCTCCGAGCAGTACTTC.

V usage is TRBV2 and J usage is TRBJ2-1, with TRBD2 matching 10 bases. CDR1 and CDR2 (germline): SNHLY, FYNNEI. J lost 6 bases, V lost 5 bases, and 1 base had no gene match. This CDR3 is built from 13 residues. The CDR3 here is CASSWTSGNEQFF. CDR3 DNA sequence: TGTGCCAGCAGTTGGACTAGCGGCAATGAGCAGTTCTTC. The entire variable domain, with the rest obtained from reference TRBV2 and TRBJ2-1, is as follows: EPEVTQTPSHQVTQMGQEVILRCVPISNHLYFYWYRQILGQKVEFLVSFYNNEISEKSEIFDDQFSVERPDGSNFTLKIRSTKLEDSAMYFCASSWTSGNEQFFGPGTRLTVL.

This chain links TRBV12-5 with TRBJ1-2, with a weak D call TRBD1 (6 bases). The germline V gene has CDR1 LGHNT and CDR2 FRNRAP. The germline V and J ends were trimmed by 6 bases and 4 bases, with 21 bases remaining between them. CDR3 length: 16 amino acids. The CDR3 coding sequence is TGTGCTAGTGGCCCGAGGGGGGGCGGTGGGTTCTATGGCTACACCTTC. It is translated as CASGPRGGGGFYGYTF.

This chain links TRBV10-3 with TRBJ2-7; TRBD1 aligns across 7 bases. J was trimmed by 1 base and V by 3 bases; bases with no gene match: 6. This CDR3 has 15 residues. The germline gives CDR1 ENHRY, CDR2 SYGVKD. The CDR3, as DNA: TGTGCCATCAGTGACGTGAAGGGACAGTCCTACGAGCAGTACTTC. Its protein product is CAISDVKGQSYEQYF.

V gene TRBV21-1 combines with J gene TRBJ2-1; TRBD2 was called by the table and not checked on the DNA. TRBV21-1 is labeled a pseudogene. The CDR3 runs to 19 residues. The chain's CDR3 is CASSKVLARPNYSYNEQFF. The CDR3 coding sequence is TGTGCCAGCAGCAAAGTTTTGGCACGGCCCAACTACTCCTACAATGAGCAGTTCTTC.

This chain connects TRBV19 to TRBJ1-2; perhaps TRBD1 as D (6 bases). This CDR3 has 13 amino acids. Per the germline V gene, CDR1 is LNHDA and CDR2 is SQIVND (reference sequence). V was pared by 6 bases and J by 8 bases, with 16 bases between. The CDR3 reads CASSPGTPEGYTF. In nucleotides, the CDR3 is TGTGCCAGTAGCCCAGGGACACCGGAGGGCTACACCTTC.

This clone was recorded a few times. The chain employs TRBV7-8 and TRBJ1-1; TRBD1 matches at 11 bases. The CDR3 runs 15 residues. The V and J ends lost 6 bases and 5 bases, in that order; junction bases with no gene match: 8. Germline assignment: CDR1 SGHVS and CDR2 FQNEAQ. The CDR3 region has the DNA TGTGCCAGCAGGCGGGACAGGGGGAGGGGGACTGAAGCTTTCTTT. Translation gives CASRRDRGRGTEAFF.